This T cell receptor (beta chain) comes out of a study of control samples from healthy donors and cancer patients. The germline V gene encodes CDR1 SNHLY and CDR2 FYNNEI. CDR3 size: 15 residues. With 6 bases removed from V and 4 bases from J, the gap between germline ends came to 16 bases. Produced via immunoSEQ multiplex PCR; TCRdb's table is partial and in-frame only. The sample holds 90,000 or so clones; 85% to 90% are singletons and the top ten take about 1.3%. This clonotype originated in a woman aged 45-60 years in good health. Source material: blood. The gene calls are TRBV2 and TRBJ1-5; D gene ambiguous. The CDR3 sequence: CASRPGAGLNQPQHF. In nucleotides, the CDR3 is TGTGCCAGCAGGCCGGGAGCGGGCCTTAATCAGCCCCAGCATTTT.